The clone carrying this TCR beta chain was recorded many times. Its antigen is not known. These data belong to a study of Graves' ophthalmopathy and Graves' hyperthyroidism. Amplification of the TCR beta CDR3 regions used RNA transcripts (as template). First-round RT-PCR used HTBI primers; second-round multiplex PCR followed. In TCRdb, the multiplex PCR reads were re-called with MiXCR into one record per CDR3 protein. The data show around 1,200,000 distinct CDR3 sequences, roughly two fifths seen once. Aged 18 to 65, hyperthyroidism patients had been newly diagnosed, with under 2 months' duration. Exclusion criteria comprised other autoimmune diseases, uncontrolled infections, pregnancy or lactation in patients. Clinicians diagnosed using symptoms, serum thyroxine, TRAb, thyroid ultrasound and orbital computed tomography. Study findings and constraints: Researchers report that a 13-signature model separated ophthalmopathy from stable hyperthyroidism, posting almost 90% sensitivity and 75% to 84% specificity.

The V gene lost 4 bases and the J gene lost 5 bases, with 8 bases spanning the gap. The CDR3 covers 12 residues. CDR1 and CDR2 (germline): SQVTM, ANQGSEA. The rearrangement links TRBV29-1 to TRBJ2-2; D ambiguous. The source material was peripheral blood or thyroid tissue (not recorded which). The origin of this receptor is an adult man with Graves' hyperthyroidism. The DNA for the CDR3 is TGCAGCGTTGTTCTGAGGACCGGGGAGCTGTTTTTT. It is translated as CSVVLRTGELFF.